This is a list of T cell receptor beta chains from one sample in a study of sequential checkpoint blockade in melanoma. Profiled with immunoSEQ multiplex PCR; TCRdb holds only in-frame clones, not every one. The sample includes roughly 30,000 clones, 75% to 85% of them seen just once. The input for sequencing was CD8+ T cells sorted from blood (inferred from file names), taken from a patient given nivolumab and ipilimumab in sequence. The receptors were gathered from a human donor with melanoma. Each CDR3 is given with its conserved first and last residue. D genes are given only for firm matches. Expanded clones are given a class, and other clones once, few, many or no size at all.

clone size: medium-sized
J gene: TRBJ1-3
V gene: TRBV10-1
D gene: -
CDR3 protein: CASLTCGSGNTIYF
CDR3 DNA: TGCGCCAGCTTGACCTGCGGGTCTGGAAACACCATATATTTT

clone size: -
J gene: TRBJ2-5
V gene: TRBV18
D gene: TRBD2
CDR3 protein: CASSPPASGRPTQETQYF
CDR3 DNA: TGTGCCAGCTCACCACCGGCTAGCGGGAGGCCCACCCAAGAGACCCAGTACTTC

clone size: -
J gene: TRBJ1-2
V gene: TRBV5-6
D gene: TRBD1
CDR3 protein: CASSPTIRDRANYGYTF
CDR3 DNA: TGTGCCAGCAGCCCTACCATCCGGGACAGGGCTAACTATGGCTACACCTTC

clone size: once
J gene: TRBJ1-4
V gene: TRBV13
D gene: TRBD1
CDR3 protein: CASSSRMTGGGEKLFF
CDR3 DNA: TGTGCCAGCAGCTCCAGAATGACAGGGGGCGGTGAAAAACTGTTTTTT

clone size: -
J gene: TRBJ2-7
V gene: TRBV7-9
D gene: TRBD1
CDR3 protein: CASSSTQAEQGIEQYF
CDR3 DNA: TGTGCCAGCAGCTCGACCCAAGCGGAACAGGGGATCGAGCAGTACTTC

clone size: -
J gene: TRBJ1-1
V gene: TRBV9
D gene: -
CDR3 protein: CASSAGSGDTEAFF
CDR3 DNA: TGTGCCAGCAGTGCTGGGTCAGGGGACACTGAAGCTTTCTTT

clone size: -
J gene: TRBJ2-7
V gene: TRBV7-8
D gene: -
CDR3 protein: CASSFAAYEQYF
CDR3 DNA: TGTGCCAGCAGCTTTGCAGCCTACGAGCAGTACTTC

clone size: once
J gene: TRBJ2-7
V gene: TRBV7-9
D gene: -
CDR3 protein: CASSPSWGLISYEQYF
CDR3 DNA: TGCGCCAGCAGCCCCAGCTGGGGGCTGATATCCTACGAGCAGTACTTC

clone size: -
J gene: TRBJ1-2
V gene: TRBV10-1
D gene: TRBD1
CDR3 protein: CATMNGQGRKGYTF
CDR3 DNA: TGCGCCACGATGAACGGACAGGGACGGAAAGGCTACACCTTC

clone size: -
J gene: TRBJ1-2
V gene: TRBV6-5
D gene: -
CDR3 protein: CASSYARQKPDYGYTF
CDR3 DNA: TGTGCCAGCAGTTACGCCCGACAAAAGCCTGACTATGGCTACACCTTC

clone size: -
J gene: TRBJ2-7
V gene: TRBV27
D gene: -
CDR3 protein: CASRDTGPEQYF
CDR3 DNA: TGTGCCAGCAGGGACACCGGACCGGAGCAGTACTTC

clone size: -
J gene: TRBJ2-7
V gene: TRBV7-6
D gene: -
CDR3 protein: CASSRNRETGSYEQYF
CDR3 DNA: TGTGCCAGCAGCCGGAACAGGGAGACGGGCAGCTACGAGCAGTACTTC

clone size: -
J gene: TRBJ2-2
V gene: TRBV27
D gene: -
CDR3 protein: CASTRGGVGGGELFF
CDR3 DNA: TGTGCCAGCACGCGTGGAGGGGTGGGTGGCGGGGAGCTGTTTTTT

clone size: -
J gene: TRBJ1-2
V gene: TRBV27
D gene: -
CDR3 protein: CASSSSPNYGYTF
CDR3 DNA: TGTGCCAGCAGTTCCTCCCCCAACTATGGCTACACCTTC

clone size: -
J gene: TRBJ1-1
V gene: TRBV4-2
D gene: -
CDR3 protein: CASSPNRVTEAFF
CDR3 DNA: TGTGCCAGCAGCCCGAACAGGGTCACTGAAGCTTTCTTT

clone size: -
J gene: TRBJ2-3
V gene: TRBV10-3
D gene: TRBD2
CDR3 protein: CAIKGTSGKRDTQYF
CDR3 DNA: TGTGCCATCAAGGGGACTAGCGGGAAGAGAGATACGCAGTATTTT

clone size: -
J gene: TRBJ2-6
V gene: TRBV19
D gene: -
CDR3 protein: CASRGRGNNVLTF
CDR3 DNA: TGTGCCAGTAGGGGTAGGGGTAACAACGTCCTGACTTTC

clone size: -
J gene: TRBJ2-7
V gene: TRBV9
D gene: TRBD1
CDR3 protein: CASSPRDRFYEQYF
CDR3 DNA: TGTGCCAGCAGCCCCCGGGACAGGTTCTACGAGCAGTACTTC

clone size: -
J gene: TRBJ2-5
V gene: TRBV7-8
D gene: -
CDR3 protein: CASSSRGAQETQYF
CDR3 DNA: TGTGCCAGCAGCTCCCGGGGAGCCCAGGAGACCCAGTACTTC

clone size: -
J gene: TRBJ2-2
V gene: TRBV4-3
D gene: TRBD1
CDR3 protein: CASSQDWDRATGELFF
CDR3 DNA: TGCGCCAGCAGCCAAGATTGGGACAGGGCCACCGGGGAGCTGTTTTTT

clone size: -
J gene: TRBJ1-5
V gene: TRBV27
D gene: TRBD1
CDR3 protein: CASSPGQGGGQPQHF
CDR3 DNA: TGTGCCAGCAGTCCGGGACAGGGCGGGGGTCAGCCCCAGCATTTT

clone size: -
J gene: TRBJ2-7
V gene: TRBV10-3
D gene: -
CDR3 protein: CAISLPGQVVYEQYF
CDR3 DNA: TGTGCCATCAGTCTCCCGGGACAAGTCGTTTACGAGCAGTACTTC

clone size: -
J gene: TRBJ2-6
V gene: TRBV4-1
D gene: -
CDR3 protein: CASSQVQLSGANVLTF
CDR3 DNA: TGCGCCAGCAGCCAGGTACAGCTTTCTGGGGCCAACGTCCTGACTTTC

clone size: -
J gene: TRBJ2-7
V gene: TRBV28
D gene: TRBD1
CDR3 protein: CASSFQDRGLSYEQYF
CDR3 DNA: TGTGCCAGCAGTTTTCAAGACAGGGGGCTGTCCTACGAGCAGTACTTC

clone size: -
J gene: TRBJ2-2
V gene: TRBV7-9
D gene: TRBD1
CDR3 protein: CASSPSDRARDTGELFF
CDR3 DNA: TGTGCCAGCAGTCCATCTGACAGGGCGCGGGACACCGGGGAGCTGTTTTTT

clone size: -
J gene: TRBJ1-1
V gene: TRBV5-8
D gene: -
CDR3 protein: CASSLTGTGSAEAFF
CDR3 DNA: TGTGCCAGCAGCTTAACCGGAACAGGGAGCGCTGAAGCTTTCTTT

clone size: -
J gene: TRBJ2-7
V gene: TRBV6-1
D gene: -
CDR3 protein: CASSEAIRGSLHEQYF
CDR3 DNA: TGTGCCAGCAGTGAAGCGATTAGGGGGTCCCTCCACGAGCAGTACTTC

clone size: few
J gene: TRBJ2-7
V gene: TRBV7-8
D gene: -
CDR3 protein: CASSLVAGSYEQYF
CDR3 DNA: TGTGCCAGCAGCTTAGTGGCAGGGTCCTACGAGCAGTACTTC

clone size: -
J gene: TRBJ2-2
V gene: TRBV9
D gene: -
CDR3 protein: CASSARAGSDTGELFF
CDR3 DNA: TGTGCCAGCAGCGCCCGGGCGGGGTCTGACACCGGGGAGCTGTTTTTT

clone size: -
J gene: TRBJ2-7
V gene: TRBV29-1
D gene: TRBD2
CDR3 protein: CSVEDLAGEYEQYF
CDR3 DNA: TGCAGCGTTGAAGATTTAGCGGGAGAGTACGAGCAGTACTTC

clone size: -
J gene: TRBJ2-1
V gene: TRBV19
D gene: -
CDR3 protein: CASSMTSLRLEVLSSYNEQFF
CDR3 DNA: TGTGCCAGTAGTATGACGTCGCTGAGACTAGAAGTTTTAAGCTCCTACAATGAGCAGTTCTTC

clone size: -
J gene: TRBJ2-7
V gene: TRBV6-5
D gene: -
CDR3 protein: CASSYQEESYEQYF
CDR3 DNA: TGTGCCAGCAGTTATCAAGAGGAATCCTACGAGCAGTACTTC

clone size: -
J gene: TRBJ1-5
V gene: TRBV5-6
D gene: TRBD1
CDR3 protein: CASSLGGGGQPQHF
CDR3 DNA: TGTGCCAGCAGCTTGGGAGGGGGCGGACAGCCCCAGCATTTT

clone size: -
J gene: TRBJ2-7
V gene: TRBV27
D gene: -
CDR3 protein: CASSLGRGAYEQYF
CDR3 DNA: TGTGCCAGCAGTCTCGGACGGGGAGCCTACGAGCAGTACTTC

clone size: -
J gene: TRBJ1-2
V gene: TRBV11-2
D gene: TRBD1
CDR3 protein: CASSLLTGVTNYGYTF
CDR3 DNA: TGTGCCAGCAGCTTACTAACAGGGGTCACTAACTATGGCTACACCTTC

clone size: -
J gene: TRBJ2-3
V gene: TRBV7-9
D gene: -
CDR3 protein: CASSVTGSQDTQYF
CDR3 DNA: TGTGCCAGCAGCGTAACAGGGTCCCAAGATACGCAGTATTTT

clone size: -
J gene: TRBJ2-7
V gene: TRBV28
D gene: -
CDR3 protein: CAAGYALDEQYF
CDR3 DNA: TGTGCCGCCGGTTACGCCTTGGACGAGCAGTACTTC

clone size: -
J gene: TRBJ2-7
V gene: TRBV4-3
D gene: TRBD1
CDR3 protein: CASSQDMYGTGGAEQYF
CDR3 DNA: TGCGCCAGCAGCCAAGATATGTATGGGACAGGCGGAGCCGAGCAGTACTTC

clone size: -
J gene: TRBJ2-7
V gene: TRBV7-3
D gene: TRBD2
CDR3 protein: CASSSTGGGYEQYF
CDR3 DNA: TGTGCCAGCAGCTCTACGGGGGGTGGGTACGAGCAGTACTTC

clone size: -
J gene: TRBJ1-1
V gene: TRBV27
D gene: -
CDR3 protein: CASSLYRPTEAFF
CDR3 DNA: TGTGCCAGCAGTTTATACAGGCCCACTGAAGCTTTCTTT

clone size: -
J gene: TRBJ1-3
V gene: TRBV4-3
D gene: -
CDR3 protein: CASSQGPGLKGNTIYF
CDR3 DNA: TGCGCCAGCAGCCAGGGTCCGGGACTGAAGGGAAACACCATATATTTT

clone size: few
J gene: TRBJ2-1
V gene: TRBV19
D gene: -
CDR3 protein: CASSKYNEQFF
CDR3 DNA: TGTGCCAGTAGCAAATACAATGAGCAGTTCTTC

clone size: -
J gene: TRBJ2-5
V gene: TRBV28
D gene: TRBD2
CDR3 protein: CASRAGTTTRETQYF
CDR3 DNA: TGTGCCAGCAGAGCCGGGACTACTACTCGGGAGACCCAGTACTTC

clone size: once
J gene: TRBJ2-7
V gene: TRBV7-9
D gene: TRBD2
CDR3 protein: CASSLAGDLNYEQYF
CDR3 DNA: TGTGCCAGCAGCTTGGCGGGGGACCTGAACTACGAGCAGTACTTC

clone size: -
J gene: TRBJ1-2
V gene: TRBV29-1
D gene: -
CDR3 protein: CSVVSVNYGYTF
CDR3 DNA: TGCAGCGTTGTTTCTGTTAACTATGGCTACACCTTC

clone size: few
J gene: TRBJ1-2
V gene: TRBV7-9
D gene: TRBD1
CDR3 protein: CASRARDRYLGDGYTF
CDR3 DNA: TGTGCCAGCCGCGCCCGGGACAGGTACCTAGGTGATGGCTACACCTTC

clone size: -
J gene: TRBJ1-4
V gene: TRBV9
D gene: -
CDR3 protein: CASSVRGRDEKLFF
CDR3 DNA: TGTGCCAGCAGCGTTCGGGGGAGGGACGAAAAACTGTTTTTT

clone size: -
J gene: TRBJ1-1
V gene: TRBV6-5
D gene: -
CDR3 protein: CASSYDDSNTEAFF
CDR3 DNA: TGTGCCAGCAGTTACGATGACAGCAACACTGAAGCTTTCTTT

clone size: -
J gene: TRBJ1-1
V gene: TRBV7-9
D gene: -
CDR3 protein: CASSSAYALTDEAFF
CDR3 DNA: TGTGCCAGCAGCTCAGCCTACGCATTGACAGATGAAGCTTTCTTT

clone size: -
J gene: TRBJ2-1
V gene: TRBV27
D gene: -
CDR3 protein: CASSLSSAHEQFF
CDR3 DNA: TGTGCCAGCAGTCTCTCTAGCGCGCATGAGCAGTTCTTC